The present T cell receptor (beta chain) was sequenced within a study of blood T cell repertoires in COVID-19. Sequencing used immunoSEQ multiplex PCR; TCRdb keeps in-frame clones, though not all of them. The sample carries fewer than 350,000 clones, 70% to 90% recorded once. Unmatched junction bases numbered 10, after V lost 6 bases and J lost 1 base. CDR3 length: 16 amino acids. Germline V gives CDR1 KGHSH, CDR2 LQKENI. This clone was seen only once. The sample was PBMCs or T cells enriched from blood (not recorded which). This TCR derives from a man aged 30 to 39 who had recovered from COVID-19. This rearrangement joins TRBV18 to TRBJ2-7, with 9 bases lining up with TRBD1. CDR3 residues: CASSPNTGQGSYEQYF. In DNA form, the CDR3 reads TGTGCCAGCTCCCCCAATACGGGACAGGGTTCCTACGAGCAGTACTTC.